This note documents a single TCR beta chain sequence. This sample is drawn from a study of blood T cell repertoires in COVID-19. On the study more broadly: Material from acute and convalescent COVID-19 was sourced from the United States, Italy and Spain. From T cells, B-cell-depleted T cells, or PBMCs came the material, which was cDNA or gDNA.

The V gene lost 5 bases and the J gene lost 4 bases, with 18 bases spanning the gap. The germline gives CDR1 SEHNR, CDR2 FQNEAQ (reference sequence). The CDR3 has 16 amino acids. Original processing notes: Amplification with reference gene primers provided the estimates of nucleated cell counts. Only in-frame clones appear in the TCRdb table, and some are missing; sequencing was by immunoSEQ multiplex PCR. The D gene and trimming were derived from the DNA, and the V and J assignments and clone size from that table. The repertoire has approximately 170,000 clones, approximately 91% of them found once; the top ten carry around 5.1%. The Seattle patients, enrolled during active infection, were followed longitudinally.

The V call is TRBV7-9, the J call TRBJ2-1; weak D call: TRBD1 (6 bases). The sequence derives from a man aged 18 to 30 with COVID-19, enrolled during active disease. The sequenced sample was peripheral blood. The CDR3 DNA reads TGTGCCAGCAGCCCAGCTGGGGGCCCGGGGTACAATGAGCAGTTCTTC. Translated: CASSPAGGPGYNEQFF.